This entry describes one TCR beta chain. The data were obtained in a study of brain T cells in children with intractable seizures. Profiled with immunoSEQ multiplex PCR; TCRdb holds only in-frame clones, not every one. The top ten hold about 3.8% of the sample, which has 110,000 or so clones, under 95% seen once. V was pared by 0 bases and J by 8 bases, with 4 bases of the junction left unmatched. This CDR3 comprises 14 residues. Germline CDR1 and CDR2: GTSNPN and SVGIG (reference sequence). The sequenced cases were selected for having the highest brain T cell transcript signatures. Before surgery, patients took at least one anti-epileptic drug.

Sequences were derived from peripheral blood, sampled at surgery. This TCR derives from a boy under two years old with hemimegalencephaly and intractable seizures. The rearrangement uses TRBV30 and TRBJ1-6; 7 bases match TRBD1. The CDR3 sequence is CAWSVRQGDSPLHF. The CDR3, as DNA: TGTGCCTGGAGTGTACGACAGGGAGATTCACCCCTCCACTTT.